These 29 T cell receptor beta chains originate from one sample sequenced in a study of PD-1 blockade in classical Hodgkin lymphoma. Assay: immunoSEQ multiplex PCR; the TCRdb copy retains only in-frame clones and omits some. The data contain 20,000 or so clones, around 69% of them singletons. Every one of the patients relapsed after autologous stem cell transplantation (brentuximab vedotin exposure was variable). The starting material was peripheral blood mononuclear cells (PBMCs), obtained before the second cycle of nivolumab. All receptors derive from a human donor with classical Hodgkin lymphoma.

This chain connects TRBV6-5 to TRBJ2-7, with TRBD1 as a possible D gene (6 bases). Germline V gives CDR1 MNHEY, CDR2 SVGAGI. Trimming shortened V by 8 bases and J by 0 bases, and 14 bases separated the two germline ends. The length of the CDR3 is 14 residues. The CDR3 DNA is TGTGCCAGCGGTCGAGGGGGTAGCTCCTACGAGCAGTACTTC. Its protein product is CASGRGGSSYEQYF.

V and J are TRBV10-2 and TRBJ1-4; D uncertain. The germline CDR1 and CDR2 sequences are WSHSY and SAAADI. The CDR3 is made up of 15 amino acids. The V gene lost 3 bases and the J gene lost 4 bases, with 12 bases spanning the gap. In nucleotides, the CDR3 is TGCGCCAGCAGTGATCCGGGAGTCGGTAATGAAAAACTGTTTTTT. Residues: CASSDPGVGNEKLFF.

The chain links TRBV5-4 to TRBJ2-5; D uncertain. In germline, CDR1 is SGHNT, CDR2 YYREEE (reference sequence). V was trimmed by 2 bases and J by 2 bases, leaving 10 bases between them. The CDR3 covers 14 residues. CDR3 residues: CASSFGSTQETQYF. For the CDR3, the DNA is TGTGCCAGCAGCTTCGGGTCTACTCAAGAGACCCAGTACTTC.

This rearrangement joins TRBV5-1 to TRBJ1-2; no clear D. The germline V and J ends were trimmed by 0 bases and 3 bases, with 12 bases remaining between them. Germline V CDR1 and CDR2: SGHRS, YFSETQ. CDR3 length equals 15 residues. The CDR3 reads CASSLARTGYYGYTF. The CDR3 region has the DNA TGCGCCAGCAGCTTGGCACGGACCGGCTACTATGGCTACACCTTC.

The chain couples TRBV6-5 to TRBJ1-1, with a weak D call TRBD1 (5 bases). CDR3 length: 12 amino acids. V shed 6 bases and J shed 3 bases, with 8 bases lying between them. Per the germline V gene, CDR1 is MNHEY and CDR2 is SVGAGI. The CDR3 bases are TGTGCCAGCAGGTGGGGGGACACTGAAGCTTTCTTT. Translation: CASRWGDTEAFF.

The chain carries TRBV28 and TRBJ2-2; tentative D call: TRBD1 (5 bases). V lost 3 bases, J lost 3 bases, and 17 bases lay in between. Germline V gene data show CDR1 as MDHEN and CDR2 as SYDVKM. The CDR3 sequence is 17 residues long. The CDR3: CASSLEWGRGYTGELFF. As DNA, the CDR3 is TGTGCCAGCAGTTTGGAGTGGGGTAGGGGTTACACCGGGGAGCTGTTTTTT.

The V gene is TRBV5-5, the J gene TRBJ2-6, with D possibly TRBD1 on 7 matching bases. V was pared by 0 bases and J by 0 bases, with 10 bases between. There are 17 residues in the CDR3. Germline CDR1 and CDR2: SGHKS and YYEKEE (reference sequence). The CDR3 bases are TGTGCCAGCAGCTTGGGACAGGGAGGCTCTGGGGCCAACGTCCTGACTTTC. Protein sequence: CASSLGQGGSGANVLTF.

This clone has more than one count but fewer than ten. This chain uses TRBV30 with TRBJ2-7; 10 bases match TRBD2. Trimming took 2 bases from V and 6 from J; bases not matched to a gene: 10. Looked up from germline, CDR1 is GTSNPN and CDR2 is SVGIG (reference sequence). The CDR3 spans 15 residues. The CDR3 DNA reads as TGTGCCTGGAGTCCCGTTAGCGGGAGGTTGGTCGAGCAGTACTTC. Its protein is CAWSPVSGRLVEQYF. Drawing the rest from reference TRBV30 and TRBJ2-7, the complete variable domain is SQTIHQWPATLVQPVGSPLSLECTVEGTSNPNLYWYRQAAGRGLQLLFYSVGIGQISSEVPQNLSASRPQDRQFILSSKKLLLSDSGFYLCAWSPVSGRLVEQYFGPGTRLTVT.

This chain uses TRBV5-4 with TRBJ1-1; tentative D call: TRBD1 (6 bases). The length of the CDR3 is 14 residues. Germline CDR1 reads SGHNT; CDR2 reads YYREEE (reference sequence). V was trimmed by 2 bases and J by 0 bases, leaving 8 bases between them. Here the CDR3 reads CASSLRGMNTEAFF. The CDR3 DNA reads TGTGCCAGCAGCTTAAGGGGGATGAACACTGAAGCTTTCTTT.

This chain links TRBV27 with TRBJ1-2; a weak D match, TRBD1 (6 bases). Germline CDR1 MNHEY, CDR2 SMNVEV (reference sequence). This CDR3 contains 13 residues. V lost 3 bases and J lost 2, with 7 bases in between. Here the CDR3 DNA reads TGTGCCAGCAGTTTCACAGGGAACTATGGCTACACCTTC. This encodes CASSFTGNYGYTF.

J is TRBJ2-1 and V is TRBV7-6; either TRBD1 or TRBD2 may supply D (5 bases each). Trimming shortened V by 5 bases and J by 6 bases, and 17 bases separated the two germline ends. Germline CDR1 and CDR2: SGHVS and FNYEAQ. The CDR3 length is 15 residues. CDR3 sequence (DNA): TGTGCCAGCAGCCCGCAAACCGGGACCATCAATGAGCAGTTCTTC. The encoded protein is CASSPQTGTINEQFF.

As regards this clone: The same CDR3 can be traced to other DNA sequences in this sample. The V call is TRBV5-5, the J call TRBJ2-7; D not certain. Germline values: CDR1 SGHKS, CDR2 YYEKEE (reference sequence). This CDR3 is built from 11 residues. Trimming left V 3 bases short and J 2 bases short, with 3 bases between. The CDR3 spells CASSSTYEQYF. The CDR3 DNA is TGTGCCAGCAGCTCGACCTACGAGCAGTACTTC. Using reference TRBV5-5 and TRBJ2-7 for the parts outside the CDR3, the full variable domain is DAGVTQSPTHLIKTRGQQVTLRCSPISGHKSVSWYQQVLGQGPQFIFQYYEKEERGRGNFPDRFSARQFPNYSSELNVNALLLGDSALYLCASSSTYEQYFGPGTRLTVT.

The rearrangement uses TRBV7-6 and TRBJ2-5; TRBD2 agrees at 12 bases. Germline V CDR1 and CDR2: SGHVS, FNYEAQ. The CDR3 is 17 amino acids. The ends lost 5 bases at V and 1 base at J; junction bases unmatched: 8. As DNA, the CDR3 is TGTGCCAGCAGCCCCCCCATGACTAGCGGGAGCCAAGAGACCCAGTACTTC. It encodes CASSPPMTSGSQETQYF.

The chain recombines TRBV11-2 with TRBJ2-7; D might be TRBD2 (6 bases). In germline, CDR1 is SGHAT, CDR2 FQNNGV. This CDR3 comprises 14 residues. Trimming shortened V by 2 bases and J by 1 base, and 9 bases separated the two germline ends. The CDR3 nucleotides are TGTGCCAGCAGCTTACTGGCGGGATCCTACGAGCAGTACTTC. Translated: CASSLLAGSYEQYF.

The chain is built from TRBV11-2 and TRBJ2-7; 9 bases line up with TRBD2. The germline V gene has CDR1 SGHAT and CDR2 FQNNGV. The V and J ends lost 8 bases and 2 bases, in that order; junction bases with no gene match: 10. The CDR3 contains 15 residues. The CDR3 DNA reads TGTGCCAGCGGCAGAAGGCGGGAGGGACCCTACGAGCAGTACTTC. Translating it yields CASGRRREGPYEQYF.

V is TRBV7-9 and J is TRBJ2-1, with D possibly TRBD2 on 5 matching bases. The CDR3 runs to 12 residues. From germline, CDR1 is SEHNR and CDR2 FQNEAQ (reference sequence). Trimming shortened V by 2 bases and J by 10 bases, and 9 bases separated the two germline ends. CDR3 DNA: TGTGCCAGCAGCTTATTATCGGGGGAGCAGTTCTTC. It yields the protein CASSLLSGEQFF.

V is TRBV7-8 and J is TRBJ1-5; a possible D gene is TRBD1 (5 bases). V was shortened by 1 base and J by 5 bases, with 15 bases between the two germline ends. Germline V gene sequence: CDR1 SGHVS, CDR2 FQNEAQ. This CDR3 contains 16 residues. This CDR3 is CASSLDGTHYHQPQHF. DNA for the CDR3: TGTGCCAGCAGCTTAGACGGGACCCACTACCATCAGCCCCAGCATTTT.

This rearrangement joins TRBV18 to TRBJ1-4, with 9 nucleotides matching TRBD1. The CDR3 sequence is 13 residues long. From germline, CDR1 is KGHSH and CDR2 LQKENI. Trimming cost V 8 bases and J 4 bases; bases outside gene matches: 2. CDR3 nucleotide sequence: TGTGCCAGCAAGACAGGGGGTAATGAAAAACTGTTTTTT. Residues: CASKTGGNEKLFF.

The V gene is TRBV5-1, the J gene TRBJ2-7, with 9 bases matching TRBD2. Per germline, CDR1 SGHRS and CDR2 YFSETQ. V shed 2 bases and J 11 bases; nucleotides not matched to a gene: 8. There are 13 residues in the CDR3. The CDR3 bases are TGCGCCAGCAGCTTATCGGCTAGCGGGACCGAGTACTTC. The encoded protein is CASSLSASGTEYF.

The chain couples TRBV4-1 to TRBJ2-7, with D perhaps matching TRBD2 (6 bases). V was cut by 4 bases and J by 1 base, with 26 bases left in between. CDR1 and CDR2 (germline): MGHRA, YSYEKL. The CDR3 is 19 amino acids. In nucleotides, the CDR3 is TGCGCCAGCAGCCCGGGGGATCTAGCTGGAATCCAGCTATCCTACGAGCAGTACTTC. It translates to CASSPGDLAGIQLSYEQYF.

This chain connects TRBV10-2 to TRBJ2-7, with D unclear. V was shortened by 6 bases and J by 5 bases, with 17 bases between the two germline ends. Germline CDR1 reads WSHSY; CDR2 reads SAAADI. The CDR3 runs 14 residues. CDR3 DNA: TGCGCCAGCAGGAAGGGCGGCCGTAAGGACGAGCAGTACTTC. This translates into CASRKGGRKDEQYF.

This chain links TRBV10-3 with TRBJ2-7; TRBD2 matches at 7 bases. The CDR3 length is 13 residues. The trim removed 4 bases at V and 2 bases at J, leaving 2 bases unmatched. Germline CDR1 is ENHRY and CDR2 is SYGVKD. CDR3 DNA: TGTGCCATCAGTGGGGGGAGGGCCTACGAGCAGTACTTC. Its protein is CAISGGRAYEQYF.

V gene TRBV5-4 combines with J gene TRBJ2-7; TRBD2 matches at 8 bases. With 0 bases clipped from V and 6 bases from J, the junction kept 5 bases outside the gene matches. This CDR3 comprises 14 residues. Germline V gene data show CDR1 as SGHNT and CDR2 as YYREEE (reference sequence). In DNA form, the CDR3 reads TGTGCCAGCAGCTTGGGAGCGGGAGACTCCGAGCAGTACTTC. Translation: CASSLGAGDSEQYF.

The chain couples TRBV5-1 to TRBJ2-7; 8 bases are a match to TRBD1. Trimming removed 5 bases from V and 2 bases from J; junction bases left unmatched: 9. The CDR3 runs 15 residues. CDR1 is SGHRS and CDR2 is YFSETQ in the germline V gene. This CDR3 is CASRLTGVDPYEQYF. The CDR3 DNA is TGCGCCAGCAGGTTGACAGGGGTGGATCCCTACGAGCAGTACTTC.

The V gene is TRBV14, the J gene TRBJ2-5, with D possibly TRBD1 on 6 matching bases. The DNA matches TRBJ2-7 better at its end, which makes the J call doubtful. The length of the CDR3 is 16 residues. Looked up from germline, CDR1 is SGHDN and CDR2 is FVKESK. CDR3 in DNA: TGTGCCAGCAGCCAAGATCAGGGGTTGACCCCCTACGAGCAGTACTTC. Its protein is CASSQDQGLTPYEQYF.

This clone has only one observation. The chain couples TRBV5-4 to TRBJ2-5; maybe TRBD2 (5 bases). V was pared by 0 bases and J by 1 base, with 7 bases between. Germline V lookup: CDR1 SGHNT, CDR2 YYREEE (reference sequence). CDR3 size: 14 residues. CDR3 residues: CASSLGAVQETQYF. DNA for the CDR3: TGTGCCAGCAGCTTGGGAGCGGTCCAAGAGACCCAGTACTTC.

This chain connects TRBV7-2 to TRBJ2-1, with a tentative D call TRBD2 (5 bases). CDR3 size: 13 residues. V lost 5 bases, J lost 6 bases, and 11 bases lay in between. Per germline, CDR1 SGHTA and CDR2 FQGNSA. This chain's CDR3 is CASSTGGPNEQFF. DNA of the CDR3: TGTGCCAGCAGCACGGGCGGGCCCAATGAGCAGTTCTTC. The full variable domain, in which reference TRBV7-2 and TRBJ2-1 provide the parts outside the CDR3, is GAGVSQSPSNKVTEKGKDVELRCDPISGHTALYWYRQSLGQGLEFLIYFQGNSAPDKSGLPSDRFSAERTGGSVSTLTIQRTQQEDSAVYLCASSTGGPNEQFFGPGTRLTVL.

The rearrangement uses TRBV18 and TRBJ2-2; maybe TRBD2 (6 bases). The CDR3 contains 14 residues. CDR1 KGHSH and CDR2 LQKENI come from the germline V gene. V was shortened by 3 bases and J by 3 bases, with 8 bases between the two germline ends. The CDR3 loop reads CASSPLAYTGELFF. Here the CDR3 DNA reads TGTGCCAGCTCACCCCTAGCGTACACCGGGGAGCTGTTTTTT. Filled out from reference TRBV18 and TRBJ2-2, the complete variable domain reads NAGVMQNPRHLVRRRGQEARLRCSPMKGHSHVYWYRQLPEEGLKFMVYLQKENIIDESGMPKERFSAEFPKEGPSILRIQQVVRGDSAAYFCASSPLAYTGELFFGEGSRLTVL.

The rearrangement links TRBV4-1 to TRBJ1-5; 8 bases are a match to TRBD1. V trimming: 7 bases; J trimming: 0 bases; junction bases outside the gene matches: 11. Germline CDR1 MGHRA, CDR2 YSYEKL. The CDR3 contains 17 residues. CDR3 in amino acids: CASTPEDRANSNQPQHF. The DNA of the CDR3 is TGCGCCAGCACCCCAGAGGACAGGGCTAATAGCAATCAGCCCCAGCATTTT.